This entry features one TCR beta chain sequence. Its target is not known. The same CDR3 is also encoded by other DNA sequences in this sample. Trimming removed 0 bases from V and 3 bases from J; junction bases left unmatched: 7. Germline assignment: CDR1 SGHRS and CDR2 YFSETQ. The length of the CDR3 is 16 residues. The PCR ran on 60 Vbeta and 13 Jbeta primers. Using immunoSEQ multiplex PCR, the repertoire was profiled, and TCRdb retains in-frame clones only, with some absent. The sample lists around 200,000 clones; roughly four fifths were seen once. This sample is drawn from a study of cytomegalovirus exposure and HLA in healthy donors. Regarding the study as a whole: Most sequenced TCRs were rare (though some public TCRs occurred in many donors). A later analysis, which compared TCR beta chains of equal frequency, found the HLA-associated ones more clonally expanded.

The chain carries TRBV5-1 and TRBJ2-5; 8 nucleotides line up with TRBD2. The sample was PBMCs. The source is a man in his fifties or sixties in good health and CMV-seronegative. CDR3 DNA: TGCGCCAGCAGCTTGGCCGTGGTAGCGGGAAAAGAGACCCAGTACTTC. As protein: CASSLAVVAGKETQYF.